This T cell receptor beta chain was sequenced for a study of blood T cells in healthy people across ages. This clonotype was found once. This likely comes from a read error, as the CDR3 has no conserved phenylalanine or tryptophan at its end. The germline gives CDR1 KGHSH, CDR2 LQKENI. V dropped 3 bases and J dropped 3 bases, with 15 bases sitting between them. The CDR3 is 15 residues long. Using a J-beta primer mix together with a sample-barcoded 5' primer, a second PCR was run for 7 to 11 cycles. TCRdb recomputed calls from the 5' RACE reads with MiXCR, one row per CDR3 protein. The table has roughly 1,100,000 distinct CDR3 sequences, around 25% seen once. This sample was also put to use in a study of T cells of mothers and their children.

Sequenced: blood. The chain joins TRBV18 to TRBJ2-7; D gene unclear. The receptor was isolated from a girl aged 2 to 9 in good health. The CDR3 here is CASSPPYKGNYEQYC. Here the CDR3 DNA reads TGTGCCAGCTCACCGCCCTACAAAGGAAACTACGAGCAGTACTGC.